What follows is one T cell receptor beta chain and its context. Its matching antigen is unknown. At one of its ends the junction is not consistent with the germline gene, which may arise from a read error. This sample stems from a study of breast tumors, draining lymph nodes, adjacent tissues. TCRdb reanalysed the multiplex PCR reads using MiXCR and keeps one entry per CDR3 protein. The table has under 80,000 distinct CDR3 sequences, roughly two fifths seen once. Germline V gene sequence: CDR1 LGHDT, CDR2 YNNKEL (reference sequence). The length of the CDR3 is 15 residues. General observations from the study: Tumor and nontumor repertoires were significantly more similar in luminal-like than in basal-like breast cancer. Data only fit, rather than demonstrated, lymph node origin of most tumor T cells. Tumors had less TCR diversity than lymph nodes, more than nontumor tissue.

The TCR originated in a female donor with breast cancer. Some clones in this sample may be carry-over from other donors' samples. This chain connects TRBV3-1 to TRBJ2-7; a possible D gene is TRBD2 (5 bases). The sequencing sample was made of breast tumor tissue. The DNA of the CDR3 is TGTGCCAGCAGCCAAAACCTCGGACTGGGTGGAGAGCGGTACTTC. Translated: CASSQNLGLGGERYF.